Below, 22 T cell receptor beta chains from the same sample are listed, as sequenced in a study of cytomegalovirus exposure and HLA in healthy donors. Primers: 60 Vbeta forward and 13 Jbeta reverse. TCRdb's table, derived via immunoSEQ multiplex PCR, lists solely in-frame clones and lacks some. In the table there are about 130,000 clones, 60% to 75% of which are singletons. The sample was PBMCs. The source of these receptors is a human donor in good health.

This sequence joins TRBV5-4 and TRBJ2-5; D might be TRBD2 (6 bases). The CDR3 sequence is 17 residues long. Per the germline V gene, CDR1 is SGHNT and CDR2 is YYREEE (reference sequence). V lost 4 bases and J 4 bases, leaving 23 bases between the germline ends. Here the CDR3 reads CASSVGISWEAAETQYF. The CDR3 coding sequence is TGTGCCAGCAGCGTAGGTATTTCATGGGAGGCGGCAGAGACCCAGTACTTC. Variable domain in full (rest from reference TRBV5-4 and TRBJ2-5): ETGVTQSPTHLIKTRGQQVTLRCSSQSGHNTVSWYQQALGQGPQFIFQYYREEENGRGNFPPRFSGLQFPNYSSELNVNALELDDSALYLCASSVGISWEAAETQYFGPGTRLLVL.

The V and J genes are TRBV9 and TRBJ2-2, with TRBD2 matching over 13 bases. The CDR3 has 16 residues. The V gene's germline CDR1 is SGDLS and CDR2 YYNGEE. The junction had 4 bases not matched to a gene; V was cut back by 3 bases and J by 5 bases. As DNA, the CDR3 is TGTGCCAGCAGCGCTGTACTAGCGGGAGGGACCGGGGAGCTGTTTTTT. This sequence encodes CASSAVLAGGTGELFF. Full variable domain (outside the CDR3, taken from reference TRBV9 and TRBJ2-2): DSGVTQTPKHLITATGQRVTLRCSPRSGDLSVYWYQQSLDQGLQFLIQYYNGEERAKGNILERFSAQQFPDLHSELNLSSLELGDSALYFCASSAVLAGGTGELFFGEGSRLTVL.

This CDR3 reads CASSLNGTGHNSNQPQHF. CDR3 nucleotide sequence: TGTGCCAGCAGCTTAAATGGGACAGGGCACAATAGCAATCAGCCCCAGCATTTT. The chain links TRBV7-3 to TRBJ1-5, with TRBD1 matching 9 bases. Germline values: CDR1 SGHTA, CDR2 FQGTGA. The CDR3 consists of 18 residues. After removal of 1 base from V and 0 bases from J, the junction contained 7 bases not matched to a gene.

This clone was seen only a few times. CDR3 sequence: CASSTGQGHSYEQYF. The DNA of the CDR3 is TGTGCCAGCAGCACGGGACAGGGGCACTCCTACGAGCAGTACTTC. This rearrangement joins TRBV11-2 to TRBJ2-7; 10 bases align to TRBD1. Losses at the gene ends were 5 bases for V and 0 bases for J; bases not matched to a gene: 4. CDR1 and CDR2 from the germline V gene are SGHAT and FQNNGV. The CDR3 has 15 residues.

This chain links TRBV5-4 with TRBJ2-2; 11 bases are shared with TRBD2. Looked up from germline, CDR1 is SGHNT and CDR2 is YYREEE (reference sequence). V lost 3 bases to trimming and J lost 6 bases; unmatched junction nucleotides: 4. This CDR3 is built from 15 residues. The chain's CDR3 is CASSSLAGGAGELFF. In DNA form, the CDR3 reads TGTGCCAGCAGCTCCTTAGCGGGAGGGGCCGGGGAGCTGTTTTTT. The variable domain in full, with the rest retrieved from reference TRBV5-4 and TRBJ2-2, is ETGVTQSPTHLIKTRGQQVTLRCSSQSGHNTVSWYQQALGQGPQFIFQYYREEENGRGNFPPRFSGLQFPNYSSELNVNALELDDSALYLCASSSLAGGAGELFFGEGSRLTVL.

The chain joins TRBV7-9 to TRBJ2-2; 11 bases agree with TRBD2. Germline V gene lookup returns CDR1 SEHNR and CDR2 FQNEAQ (reference sequence). CDR3 length: 16 residues. Germline trimming cut 5 bases from V and 2 bases from J; bases unmatched to any gene: 4. The CDR3 is CASSPRLAGNTGELFF. CDR3 nucleotide sequence: TGTGCCAGCAGCCCCAGACTAGCGGGAAACACCGGGGAGCTGTTTTTT.

The chain combines TRBV12-5 with TRBJ2-1, with D unresolved. Trimming took off 7 bases at V and 8 bases at J, with 12 bases between the two ends. Germline CDR1 LGHNT, CDR2 FRNRAP. The CDR3 has 12 residues. The CDR3 DNA sequence: TGTGCTAGTGCCTCCGTCTCTGATGAGCAGTTCTTC. Translating gives CASASVSDEQFF.

Only a few counts were recorded for this clone. This chain joins TRBV5-1 and TRBJ2-7, with 8 bases matching TRBD1. CDR3 length: 19 amino acids. The germline gives CDR1 SGHRS, CDR2 YFSETQ. Trimming removed 4 bases from V and 2 bases from J; junction bases left unmatched: 20. As DNA, the CDR3 is TGCGCCAGCAGCCATACGACAGGGGACGCGGTGGGTATACCCTACGAGCAGTACTTC. It translates to CASSHTTGDAVGIPYEQYF.

The table lists this clone with a few counts. The chain couples TRBV5-6 to TRBJ2-1; weak D call: TRBD1 (6 bases). Germline V CDR1 and CDR2: SGHDT, YYEEEE. V was clipped by 3 bases and J by 9 bases, with 13 bases between them. The CDR3 has 13 residues. CDR3 protein: CASSSPVGGEQFF. The CDR3 region has the DNA TGTGCCAGCAGCTCACCGGTAGGGGGTGAGCAGTTCTTC.

J is TRBJ2-3 and V is TRBV20-1, with D hard to call. From germline, CDR1 is DFQATT and CDR2 SNEGSKA (reference sequence). The CDR3 contains 11 residues. V gave up 6 bases and J gave up 5 bases, with 9 bases separating them. CDR3 residues: CSALFIDTQYF. In DNA, the CDR3 is TGCAGTGCATTATTTATAGATACGCAGTATTTT.

The gene calls are TRBV19 and TRBJ2-7, with 7 bases fitting TRBD1. Losses at the gene ends were 8 bases for V and 4 bases for J; bases not matched to a gene: 11. CDR3 size: 14 residues. Germline lookup yields CDR1 LNHDA and CDR2 SQIVND (reference sequence). The CDR3 coding sequence is TGTGCCAGTGGAGACAGGGAACTCGGTTACGAGCAGTACTTC. Translating gives CASGDRELGYEQYF. The whole variable domain, filled in from reference TRBV19 and TRBJ2-7, reads DGGITQSPKYLFRKEGQNVTLSCEQNLNHDAMYWYRQDPGQGLRLIYYSQIVNDFQKGDIAEGYSVSREKKESFPLTVTSAQKNPTAFYLCASGDRELGYEQYFGPGTRLTVT.

The chain employs TRBV19 and TRBJ2-7, with 8 bases that match TRBD2. The V and J ends lost 8 bases and 2 bases, in that order; junction bases with no gene match: 11. Germline V gene data show CDR1 as LNHDA and CDR2 as SQIVND (reference sequence). This CDR3 has 15 residues. The CDR3 DNA is TGTGCCAGTCATAACCCGGGGGGGGCTGCCTACGAGCAGTACTTC. This translates into CASHNPGGAAYEQYF.

V gene TRBV4-2 combines with J gene TRBJ2-2, with a weak D call TRBD2 (5 bases). Germline V CDR1 and CDR2: LGHNA, YNFKEQ. V lost 0 bases, J lost 5 bases, and 7 bases lay in between. This CDR3 comprises 14 residues. The DNA for the CDR3 is TGTGCCAGCAGCCAAGATTCGGGAACCGGGGAGCTGTTTTTT. This codes for CASSQDSGTGELFF.

V and J are TRBV10-3 and TRBJ2-7; D unclear. The V and J ends lost 1 base and 1 base respectively, with 5 bases between them. This CDR3 comprises 13 residues. CDR1 is ENHRY, CDR2 SYGVKD, per germline. The CDR3 loop is CAISEYQSYEQYF. The CDR3 coding sequence is TGTGCCATCAGTGAGTACCAGTCCTACGAGCAGTACTTC.

The rearrangement joins TRBV28 to TRBJ1-2; D remains ambiguous. Germline CDR1 is MDHEN and CDR2 is SYDVKM. This CDR3 has 14 amino acids. Trimming shortened V by 4 bases and J by 1 base, and 10 bases separated the two germline ends. DNA of the CDR3: TGTGCCAGCAGTTCCAAGTCGGGTAACTATGGCTACACCTTC. Its translation: CASSSKSGNYGYTF.

Regarding this clone: Within the sample, other DNA sequences also encode this same CDR3. The rearrangement links TRBV29-1 to TRBJ2-5; 7 bases align to TRBD2. This CDR3 is built from 12 residues. V gave up 4 bases and J gave up 4 bases; unmatched junction bases: 3. Germline V gene data show CDR1 as SQVTM and CDR2 as ANQGSEA. The CDR3 reads CSVVLAIETQYF. DNA of the CDR3: TGCAGCGTTGTACTAGCGATAGAGACCCAGTACTTC.

This clone was observed a handful of times. This chain uses TRBV5-1 with TRBJ2-3; D is perhaps TRBD1 (6 bases). Germline V lookup: CDR1 SGHRS, CDR2 YFSETQ. V was pared by 6 bases and J by 2 bases, with 13 bases between. The CDR3 consists of 14 residues. The CDR3 protein is CASMDRSSTDTQYF. In nucleotides, the CDR3 is TGCGCCAGCATGGACAGATCCTCCACAGATACGCAGTATTTT.

The genes are TRBV18 and TRBJ2-1, with 8 bases matching TRBD2. The trim removed 6 bases at V and 0 bases at J, leaving 4 bases unmatched. CDR1 is KGHSH, CDR2 LQKENI, per germline. The CDR3 contains 15 residues. As DNA, the CDR3 is TGTGCCAGCTCCGAAACTAGCGGCTCCTACAATGAGCAGTTCTTC. It is translated as CASSETSGSYNEQFF.

The chain couples TRBV19 to TRBJ2-7; D remains ambiguous. V lost 4 bases, J lost 3 bases, and 13 bases lay in between. The CDR3 extends over 14 amino acids. Germline V gene lookup returns CDR1 LNHDA and CDR2 SQIVND (reference sequence). The DNA of the CDR3 is TGTGCCAGTAGTAACCGGATAAGGAGCTACGAGCAGTACTTC. Its protein product is CASSNRIRSYEQYF.

V usage is TRBV28 and J usage is TRBJ1-2, with a tentative D call TRBD1 (5 bases). The CDR3 has 15 residues. The germline V gene encodes CDR1 MDHEN and CDR2 SYDVKM. The V and J ends lost 4 bases and 1 base respectively, with 13 bases between them. In nucleotides, the CDR3 is TGTGCCAGCAGTTCAAACAGGAAAAATAACTATGGCTACACCTTC. It is translated as CASSSNRKNNYGYTF.

V gene TRBV9 combines with J gene TRBJ2-5, with a weak D call TRBD2 (6 bases). The germline V gene encodes CDR1 SGDLS and CDR2 YYNGEE. V was pared by 0 bases and J by 5 bases, with 17 bases between. The CDR3 extends over 16 amino acids. CDR3 sequence: CASSVAGGVGGETQYF. DNA for the CDR3: TGTGCCAGCAGCGTAGCAGGAGGGGTGGGCGGTGAGACCCAGTACTTC.

This clone was detected only a few times. The rearrangement joins TRBV6-6 to TRBJ2-1, with 7 positions matching TRBD2. Germline CDR1 and CDR2: MNHNY and SVGAGI (reference sequence). The V gene end was trimmed by 8 bases and the J gene end by 6 bases; junction bases not matched to a gene: 10. CDR3 size: 14 residues. The CDR3 bases are TGTGCCAGCGCGGACCCCCCGGGAGGCAATGAGCAGTTCTTC. Encoded protein: CASADPPGGNEQFF.